This TCR beta chain comes out of a study of blood T cell repertoires in COVID-19 (dated by TCRdb to the early 2020s). In the study overall: Samples covering the acute and convalescent phases of COVID-19 were provided by collaborators in the United States, Italy and Spain. Where available, HLA class I and class II types were taken from metadata supplied by the sample provider and were not determined by assay-based typing. The prospective study material was composed of cDNA or gDNA derived from T cells, B-cell-depleted T cells, or PBMCs. Samples came from the ongoing ImmuneRACE study (first 160 participants) plus 1,254 subjects from 6 global collaborators. Sample metadata almost always included a de-identified subject ID, COVID-19 status, age in years and sex. A freely available public database, intended as a resource for researchers studying the immune response to SARS-CoV-2, is where the repertoires were released. The dataset comprised deeply sampled blood TCRbeta repertoires from subjects exposed to, actively infected with, or recovered from COVID-19. Study-wide conclusions, independent of this receptor: How much clinical and demographic metadata was included differed by source and by participant, and the metadata was provided uncurated.

Its CDR3 holds 15 amino acids, cysteine through phenylalanine. Only the CDR3 portion is preserved as DNA: 45 bases, with reading frame beginning at the first base. V drops 4 bases and J drops 5 bases, leaving 18 bases in between. The germline V gene encodes CDR1 SGHRS and CDR2 YFSETQ. Each collaborating institution followed its own protocols to collect whole blood in K2EDTA tubes. For TCRbeta analysis, collaborators shipped samples in one of three forms: frozen whole blood, isolated PBMCs, or DNA extracted from either of those sample types. For this clone: Its antigen remains unidentified. One base away there is no much larger clone; base qualities are not given.

TCRbeta CDR3 regions were amplified from genomic DNA by means of the immunoSEQ Assay, a bias-controlled multiplex PCR. The authors' pipeline ran thus. The number of nucleated cells in each sample was estimated from the amplification of reference gene primers within the assay. To quantify the absolute abundance of each unique TCRbeta CDR3 rearrangement, sequence reads were collapsed and filtered. Productive Simpson clonality was computed per sample as the square root of Simpson's diversity index over productive rearrangements. Imported from immuneACCESS, the table was reduced by TCRdb to in-frame sequences with V and J called. These copies leave out some clones; in studies compared against another copy, an unresolved V gene accounts for under half, and the cause of the remainder is not known. Clonal size and the V and J genes are those of that table, whereas D and trimming came from the DNA. This sample is represented by roughly 100,000 clones; 75% to 90% of them were singletons. Approximately 12% of the sample is taken by the ten largest.

The sequenced sample consisted of peripheral blood. Rearrangement joined TRBV5-1 to TRBJ2-5; the D gene is possibly TRBD2, with 7 bases matching. This clonotype was sampled from a human donor in a cohort sampled during active COVID-19. The nucleotide sequence is given as TGCGCCAGCAGCCCGGAGGGGGGGGCCGGCGAGACCCAGTACTTC. Its protein product is CASSPEGGAGETQYF.